This note documents a single TCR beta chain sequence. This clone was detected only once. Which antigen it targets is not known. The record has no base qualities; no much larger clone is one base away. Using the deep immunoSEQ assay, multiplex PCR amplified TCR CDR3 regions from genomic DNA. For each cell subset, the extracted genomic DNA was distributed evenly across all wells of several immunoSEQ 96-well plates, and each plate served as one replicate. Each replicate PCR for sorted subsets received approximately 220 ng genomic DNA, equal to roughly 33,000 T cell genomes. Purified libraries were measured with a Qubit 3.0 fluorometer, size-checked on a Bioanalyzer 2100, and measured again with the KAPA Library Quantification kit. A separate single-read 150-cycle Illumina NextSeq 550 flow cell was used to sequence each immunoSEQ 96-well plate. Per the original workflow: Because the immunoSEQ output included only junctional sequences and no quality scores, the filtering could not be the same as the filtering used for full-length reads. Sequences were annotated with PyIR, a Python wrapper for IgBLAST v1.9, and V/J genes and CDR3 were assigned using IMGT germline references. Reads with weak V/J assignments (E-value above 1e-6), missing CDR3, stop codons, out-of-frame junctions, or ambiguous translated residues were removed. V3J clonotypes were defined as sequences sharing an identical inferred V gene, J gene, and CDR3 amino acid sequence. The percentage overlap between two repertoires was calculated by dividing the number of shared unique clonotypes by the size of the smaller repertoire. Richness of each repertoire was evaluated using RTK rarefaction, the Chao1 estimator, and Recon v2.1 estimates of unobserved clonotypes. OLGA was used to compute generation probabilities for all TCRbeta clonotypes that the gDNA method yielded from a few donors. Sourced from immuneACCESS, this table was stored by TCRdb with only in-frame sequences that have V and J called. A share of the clones is absent; for the studies checked, an unresolved V gene accounts for under half, and the remainder has no known explanation. V, J and clone size reflect that table, while D and trimming were determined from the DNA. Within this sample are 2 million to 2.5 million clones, with more than 80% of them counted one time only. The ten most abundant clones make up around 0.4% of the sample.

The donors were healthy, HIV-negative adults with no recently reported acute infections or vaccinations. All donors were Caucasian adults living in Nashville, Tennessee, USA. CD4+ T cells were enriched by magnetic negative selection, after which naive cells were positively selected on CD45RA and the negative fraction was taken as the memory subset. After blood collection by leukapheresis, PBMCs were isolated using Ficoll-Histopaque density gradient centrifugation and then cryopreserved in the vapor phase of liquid nitrogen. Purity and quantity of every magnetically sorted T cell population were checked by analytical flow cytometry. Genomic DNA was isolated from every sorted fraction and measured by UV absorbance on a Nanodrop 2000c. This record belongs to a study of shared clonotypes between healthy human individuals (dated by TCRdb to the early 2020s). For the wider study: The cohort comprised two women and a few men aged 18 to 49 years. For each donor, CD4 naive and CD4 memory were each given three plates, CD8 naive was given two plates, and CD8 memory was given one plate. To estimate repertoire size and how much clonotypes are shared between individuals, the study performed deep sequencing of blood TCR repertoires from roughly five healthy adults. Different laboratories and diverse techniques were used to prepare libraries and sequence TCR repertoires, to increase sequencing depth and limit assay-specific biases. Leukapheresis yielded between about 0.85 and 10 billion PBMCs per donor. Results and caveats for the whole study, not just this receptor: Because the study included a small number of donors, the genetic and exposure-history diversity represented was limited. Even with the large sequencing depth, rarefaction of the sorted-subset datasets indicated that sequencing was incomplete. Higher generation probabilities were observed for clonotypes shared by all four sorted-subset donors than for non-shared clonotypes. When four donors were compared, the shared fraction of clonotypes was approximately 5% for naive CD4, over 3% for naive CD8, more than 2% for memory CD4, and around 0.4% for memory CD8. Based on pairwise subsampling, the degree of clonotype sharing among donors was expected to be affected by sequencing depth. Naive subsets generally had larger estimated clonotype richness than memory subsets. Only blood was sampled, and tissue TCR repertoires likely differ from those in blood.

The sample was naive CD4+ T cells from PBMCs. The sample's cell subset or site label is to be understood as: CD45RA+ positively selected. The source of this sequence is a man aged 18 to 29 in good health. Some clones in this sample may be carry-over from other donors' samples.

This receptor carries the CDR3 CSVRSGMNTEAFF. The bases are TGCAGCGTTCGCTCGGGCATGAACACTGAAGCTTTCTTT. The chain links TRBV29-1 with TRBJ1-1, with no D gene named confidently. CDR1 and CDR2, per the germline V gene, are SQVTM and ANQGSEA. Spanning cysteine to phenylalanine, the CDR3 consists of 13 amino acids. Kept here is only the CDR3 DNA, which spans 39 bases and is read in frame from base 1. V sheds 5 bases and J sheds 0 bases, leaving 10 bases between their ends.